Following are 29 T cell receptor beta chains from one sample sequenced in a study of cytomegalovirus exposure and HLA in healthy donors. PCR amplification relied on 60 Vbeta primers (plus 13 Jbeta primers). Produced via immunoSEQ multiplex PCR; TCRdb's table is partial and in-frame only. The table for this sample gives approximately 110,000 clones. Input material: PBMCs. The receptors originated from a young man in good health and CMV-seronegative.

V and J are TRBV15 and TRBJ2-7, with TRBD2 matching 13 bases. The CDR3 contains 15 residues. From germline, CDR1 is LNHNV and CDR2 YYDKDF (reference sequence). V lost 1 base and J lost 6; bases outside the gene matches: 3. The DNA of the CDR3 is TGTGCCACCAGCAGAGGACTAGCGGGAGGAACCGAGCAGTACTTC. Its translation: CATSRGLAGGTEQYF.

The chain has TRBV19 and TRBJ2-7; 7 nucleotides agree with TRBD2. The V gene end was trimmed by 2 bases and the J gene end by 0 bases; junction bases not matched to a gene: 7. CDR1 and CDR2 (germline): LNHDA, SQIVND (reference sequence). This CDR3 spans 16 amino acids. This CDR3 reads CASSINERGPSYEQYF. The CDR3 coding sequence is TGTGCCAGTAGTATAAACGAGCGGGGACCCTCCTACGAGCAGTACTTC.

The chain combines TRBV5-4 with TRBJ2-5; 8 nucleotides match TRBD1. The end of the DNA fits TRBJ2-7 better, so the J call may be wrong. Germline values: CDR1 SGHNT, CDR2 YYREEE (reference sequence). The CDR3 totals 15 residues. The CDR3 DNA reads as TGTGCCAGCAGCTTGGCAGGGGGCGCGTACTACGAGCAGTACTTC. It encodes CASSLAGGAYYEQYF.

The rearrangement links TRBV6-5 to TRBJ1-1; TRBD1 matches 8 bases. Unmatched junction bases numbered 5, after V lost 4 bases and J lost 4 bases. Germline CDR1 reads MNHEY; CDR2 reads SVGAGI. CDR3 length: 14 amino acids. Here the CDR3 reads CASSFDRGSTEAFF. DNA for the CDR3: TGTGCCAGCAGTTTCGACAGGGGTAGCACTGAAGCTTTCTTT.

The V call is TRBV6-1, the J call TRBJ1-5; the D gene is possibly TRBD1 (5 bases). This CDR3 comprises 14 residues. Germline V gene lookup returns CDR1 MNHNS and CDR2 SASEGT. V lost 6 bases and J 7 bases, leaving 16 bases between the germline ends. Here the CDR3 reads CASRTGSLGQPQHF. The CDR3 DNA reads as TGTGCCAGCAGAACAGGAAGTTTAGGGCAGCCCCAGCATTTT.

This CDR3 reads CASSLAPPGGEQYF. Here the CDR3 DNA reads TGTGCCAGCAGCTTAGCGCCTCCGGGGGGCGAGCAGTACTTC. The chain couples TRBV7-8 to TRBJ2-5; 7 bases align to TRBD2. The DNA end is more similar to TRBJ2-7, so the J call may be wrong. CDR3 length: 14 residues. The V gene's germline CDR1 is SGHVS and CDR2 FQNEAQ.

This chain uses TRBV11-2 with TRBJ2-1, with 11 bases that match TRBD2. V dropped 4 bases and J dropped 5; count of bases not matched to a gene: 4. CDR3 length: 15 residues. Looked up from germline, CDR1 is SGHAT and CDR2 is FQNNGV. The CDR3 sequence is CASSWGLAAHNEQFF. DNA of the CDR3: TGTGCCAGCAGCTGGGGACTAGCGGCACACAATGAGCAGTTCTTC.

In DNA, the CDR3 is TGTGCCAGCAGCGTACTCTGGACTACGACTCATGAGCAGTTCTTC. The encoded protein is CASSVLWTTTHEQFF. The V call is TRBV9, the J call TRBJ2-1, with D possibly TRBD2 on 6 matching bases. CDR1 and CDR2 (germline): SGDLS, YYNGEE. Trimming took off 1 base at V and 8 bases at J, with 16 bases between the two ends. The CDR3 extends over 15 amino acids.

V is TRBV11-2 and J is TRBJ2-3, with D perhaps matching TRBD1 (5 bases). Germline V gives CDR1 SGHAT, CDR2 FQNNGV. V shed 3 bases and J shed 4 bases, with 14 bases lying between them. The length of the CDR3 is 15 residues. The CDR3 sequence: CASSLRPQGADTQYF. In DNA, the CDR3 is TGTGCCAGCAGCTTGAGGCCGCAGGGCGCAGATACGCAGTATTTT.

J is TRBJ2-7 and V is TRBV6-1; D is possibly TRBD2 (6 bases). The CDR3 contains 15 residues. V was trimmed by 5 bases and J by 0 bases, leaving 14 bases between them. The germline gives CDR1 MNHNS, CDR2 SASEGT. The CDR3 nucleotides read TGTGCCAGCAGTCCCATAGCGGAGGTCTCCTACGAGCAGTACTTC. Its translation is CASSPIAEVSYEQYF.

The chain employs TRBV19 and TRBJ2-1; 11 nucleotides align to TRBD2. The CDR3 spans 18 residues. The ends lost 5 bases at V and 7 bases at J; junction bases unmatched: 16. Germline lookup yields CDR1 LNHDA and CDR2 SQIVND (reference sequence). CDR3 DNA sequence: TGTGCCAGTAGTTTCACTCGGAGACTTAGCGGGAGGGGAAATGAGCAGTTCTTC. As protein: CASSFTRRLSGRGNEQFF.

This chain connects TRBV30 to TRBJ2-1; 11 positions match TRBD2. From germline, CDR1 is GTSNPN and CDR2 SVGIG (reference sequence). J was trimmed by 8 bases and V by 4 bases; bases with no gene match: 10. The CDR3 loop spans 15 amino acids. CDR3 loop: CAWKRLAGRGDEQFF. CDR3 nucleotides: TGTGCCTGGAAGAGACTAGCGGGGCGGGGAGATGAGCAGTTCTTC.

The rearrangement joins TRBV29-1 to TRBJ2-5, with a weak D call TRBD2 (5 bases). CDR1 and CDR2 (germline): SQVTM, ANQGSEA. The V end was cut by 6 bases, the J end by 0 bases, with 14 bases between. This CDR3 region has 14 residues. The CDR3 DNA is TGCAGCGTCGGCCTACTAGAATACCAAGAGACCCAGTACTTC. Translating gives CSVGLLEYQETQYF.

The chain joins TRBV28 to TRBJ2-3, with 10 bases aligning to TRBD2. With V trimmed by 6 bases and J by 9 bases, 12 bases remained unmatched. Germline V gene lookup returns CDR1 MDHEN and CDR2 SYDVKM. This CDR3 contains 15 residues. The CDR3 loop reads CASSLAGVLKSTQYF. The CDR3 DNA is TGTGCCAGCAGCCTAGCGGGGGTACTTAAGTCCACGCAGTATTTT.

V usage is TRBV11-1 and J usage is TRBJ1-5; no reliable D call. The V gene lost 1 base and the J gene lost 3 bases, with 7 bases spanning the gap. This CDR3 spans 14 amino acids. CDR1 SGHAT and CDR2 FQDESV come from the germline V gene (reference sequence). In DNA, the CDR3 is TGTGCCAGCAGCTTAGGGGCAGACAATCAGCCCCAGCATTTT. It yields the protein CASSLGADNQPQHF.

The chain employs TRBV7-2 and TRBJ2-6, with D maybe TRBD2 (6 bases). V gave up 1 base and J gave up 2 bases, with 6 bases separating them. CDR1 SGHTA and CDR2 FQGNSA come from the germline V gene. This CDR3 region has 15 residues. This chain's CDR3 is CASSLGGAGANVLTF. CDR3 coding DNA: TGTGCCAGCAGCTTAGGGGGGGCTGGGGCCAACGTCCTGACTTTC.

The V call is TRBV19, the J call TRBJ2-3; 12 nucleotides match TRBD2. Looked up from germline, CDR1 is LNHDA and CDR2 is SQIVND (reference sequence). CDR3 length equals 15 residues. After removal of 5 bases from V and 5 bases from J, the junction contained 5 bases not matched to a gene. CDR3 nucleotide sequence: TGTGCCAGTAGTTGGACTAGCGGGACTATAGATACGCAGTATTTT. It is translated as CASSWTSGTIDTQYF.

This chain uses TRBV20-1 with TRBJ2-5; D remains ambiguous. The CDR3 is made up of 10 amino acids. Germline CDR1 and CDR2: DFQATT and SNEGSKA (reference sequence). Deletions cut 4 bases from V and 4 bases from J, with 4 bases between. CDR3 DNA: TGCAGTGCTACCTCAGAGACCCAGTACTTC. It specifies CSATSETQYF.

V usage is TRBV4-3 and J usage is TRBJ2-1; 10 nucleotides align to TRBD2. Germline loops: CDR1 LGHNA, CDR2 YSLEER. J gave up 9 bases and V 3 bases, and 14 bases lay outside the gene matches. This CDR3 region has 17 residues. The CDR3: CASSQRNPGLAIGEQFF. The CDR3 nucleotides are TGCGCCAGCAGCCAGAGGAACCCGGGACTAGCGATCGGTGAGCAGTTCTTC.

The chain recombines TRBV30 with TRBJ2-3; 7 positions match TRBD2. V was pared by 4 bases and J by 3 bases, with 10 bases of the junction left unmatched. Germline lookup yields CDR1 GTSNPN and CDR2 SVGIG (reference sequence). The CDR3 is 15 amino acids. The CDR3 spells CAWIRAGLLTDTQYF. The CDR3 region has the DNA TGTGCCTGGATAAGAGCGGGACTTTTGACAGATACGCAGTATTTT. Complete variable domain (other parts from reference TRBV30 and TRBJ2-3): SQTIHQWPATLVQPVGSPLSLECTVEGTSNPNLYWYRQAAGRGLQLLFYSVGIGQISSEVPQNLSASRPQDRQFILSSKKLLLSDSGFYLCAWIRAGLLTDTQYFGPGTRLTVL.

This sequence joins TRBV30 and TRBJ1-1; unclear D gene. The CDR3 totals 14 residues. The V gene's germline CDR1 is GTSNPN and CDR2 SVGIG (reference sequence). Between the trimmed V and J ends, which lost 0 bases and 4 bases, there was a span of 12 bases. CDR3 sequence (DNA): TGTGCCTGGAGTGTACTCGGAGGGTCCACTGAAGCTTTCTTT. Translated, it gives CAWSVLGGSTEAFF.

V and J are TRBV4-2 and TRBJ2-3, with 9 positions matching TRBD1. This CDR3 is built from 17 residues. With 1 base clipped from V and 2 bases from J, the junction kept 7 bases outside the gene matches. Germline CDR1 is LGHNA and CDR2 is YNFKEQ. CDR3 loop: CASSQGPTGGVTDTQYF. The DNA for the CDR3 is TGTGCCAGCAGCCAAGGACCGACAGGGGGGGTCACAGATACGCAGTATTTT.

CDR3 residues: CASSPDSASYEQYF. Written as DNA, the CDR3 is TGTGCCAGCAGCCCCGACTCGGCTTCCTACGAGCAGTACTTC. This chain uses TRBV9 with TRBJ2-7; D gene ambiguous. The V and J ends lost 4 bases and 1 base respectively, with 12 bases between them. The CDR3 consists of 14 residues. Germline-derived CDR1 and CDR2 are SGDLS and YYNGEE.

The chain carries TRBV27 and TRBJ1-2, with 10 bases lining up with TRBD1. This CDR3 has 14 amino acids. Unmatched junction bases numbered 5, after V lost 6 bases and J lost 4 bases. Germline-derived CDR1 and CDR2 are MNHEY and SMNVEV (reference sequence). CDR3 bases: TGTGCCAGCAGCCCCGGGACAGGGGTCTATGGCTACACCTTC. Its translation is CASSPGTGVYGYTF.

V and J are TRBV6-5 and TRBJ1-1; D gene uncertain. V was trimmed by 8 bases and J by 10 bases, leaving 17 bases between them. The CDR3 contains 12 residues. Germline V gene data show CDR1 as MNHEY and CDR2 as SVGAGI. This CDR3 is CASGEISGRAFF. The CDR3 DNA reads as TGTGCCAGCGGAGAGATCTCCGGGAGAGCTTTCTTT.

This rearrangement joins TRBV4-1 to TRBJ1-5; D might be TRBD1 (5 bases). Germline-derived CDR1 and CDR2 are MGHRA and YSYEKL. CDR3 length: 17 residues. V was cut by 0 bases and J by 2 bases, with 14 bases left in between. The CDR3 protein is CASSQDRFLQGNQPQHF. The CDR3 nucleotides are TGCGCCAGCAGCCAAGATCGGTTTTTACAGGGCAATCAGCCCCAGCATTTT.

The chain recombines TRBV25-1 with TRBJ1-6, with D maybe TRBD1 (6 bases). V dropped 8 bases and J dropped 7 bases, with 12 bases sitting between them. CDR1 and CDR2 from the germline V gene are MGHDK and SYGVNS. The CDR3 runs to 13 residues. In nucleotides, the CDR3 is TGTGCCAGCCACAGGGTGGAGAATTCACCCCTCCACTTT. Translated, it gives CASHRVENSPLHF.

This sequence joins TRBV13 and TRBJ2-7, with 10 bases matching TRBD2. Trimming removed 3 bases from V and 0 bases from J; junction bases left unmatched: 8. Per the germline V gene, CDR1 is PRHDT and CDR2 is FYEKMQ (reference sequence). This CDR3 is built from 17 residues. CDR3 nucleotides: TGTGCCAGCAGCTTTTCCGGACTAGCGGTTTCCTCCTACGAGCAGTACTTC. As protein: CASSFSGLAVSSYEQYF.

The rearrangement joins TRBV7-2 to TRBJ2-7, with 7 positions matching TRBD1. V lost 4 bases to trimming and J lost 1 base; unmatched junction nucleotides: 7. Germline V CDR1 and CDR2: SGHTA, FQGNSA. This CDR3 region has 15 residues. DNA for the CDR3: TGTGCCAGCAGCTCTACTTACAGGGGATCCTACGAGCAGTACTTC. It specifies CASSSTYRGSYEQYF.